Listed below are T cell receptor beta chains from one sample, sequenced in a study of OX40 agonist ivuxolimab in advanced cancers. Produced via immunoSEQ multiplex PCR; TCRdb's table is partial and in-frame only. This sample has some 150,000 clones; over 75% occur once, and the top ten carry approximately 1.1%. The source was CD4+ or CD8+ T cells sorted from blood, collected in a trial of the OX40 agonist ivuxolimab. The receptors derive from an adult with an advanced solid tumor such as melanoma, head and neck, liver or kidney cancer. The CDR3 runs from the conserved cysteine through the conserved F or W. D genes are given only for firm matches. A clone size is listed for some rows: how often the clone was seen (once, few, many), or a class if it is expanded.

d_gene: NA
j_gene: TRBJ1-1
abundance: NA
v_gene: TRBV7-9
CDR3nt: TGTGCCAGCAGCTTATCAAGGTGGACAAACACTGAAGCTTTCTTT
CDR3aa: CASSLSRWTNTEAFF

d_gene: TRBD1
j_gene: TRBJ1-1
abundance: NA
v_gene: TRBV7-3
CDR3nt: TGTGCCAGCAGCTTTGATGACAGGGGTAACACTGAAGCTTTCTTT
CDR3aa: CASSFDDRGNTEAFF

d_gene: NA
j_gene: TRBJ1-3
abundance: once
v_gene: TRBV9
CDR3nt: TGTGCCAGCAGCGTCCGAGGGGGAAACACCATATATTTT
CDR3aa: CASSVRGGNTIYF

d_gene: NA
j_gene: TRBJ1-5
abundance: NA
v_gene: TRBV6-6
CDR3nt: TGTGCCAGCAGGATGGACACCTATAGCAATCAGCCCCAGCATTTT
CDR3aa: CASRMDTYSNQPQHF

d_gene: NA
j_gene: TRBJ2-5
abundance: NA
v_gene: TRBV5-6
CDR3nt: TGTGCCAGCAGCTTCGTCTCCACCATCGGGGTGAAGACCCAGTACTTC
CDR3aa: CASSFVSTIGVKTQYF

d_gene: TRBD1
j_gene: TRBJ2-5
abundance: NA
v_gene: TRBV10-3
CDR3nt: TGTGCCATCAGCGATGAGGGACAGGGGGTTCAAGAGGCCCAGTACTTC
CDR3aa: CAISDEGQGVQEAQYF

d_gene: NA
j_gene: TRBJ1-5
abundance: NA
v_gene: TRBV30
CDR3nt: TGTGCCTGGAGTCGGGACAACAATCAGCCCCAGCATTTT
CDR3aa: CAWSRDNNQPQHF

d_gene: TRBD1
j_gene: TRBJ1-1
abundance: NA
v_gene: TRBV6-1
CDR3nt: TGTGCCAGCAGTGGGGACAGGGTAGCCACTGAAGCTTTCTTT
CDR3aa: CASSGDRVATEAFF

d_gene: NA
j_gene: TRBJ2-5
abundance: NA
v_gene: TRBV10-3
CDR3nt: TGTGCCATCAGTGATCGGGGTGGCGAGACCCAGTACTTC
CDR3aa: CAISDRGGETQYF

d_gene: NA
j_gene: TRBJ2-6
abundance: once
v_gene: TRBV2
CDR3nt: TGTGCCAGCAGAGGGTCTGGGGCCAACGTCCTGACTTTC
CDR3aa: CASRGSGANVLTF

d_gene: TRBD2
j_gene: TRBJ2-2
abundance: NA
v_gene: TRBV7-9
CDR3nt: TGTGCCAGCAGCCTCCGACTAGCGGCAACCGGGGAGCTGTTTTTT
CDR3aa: CASSLRLAATGELFF

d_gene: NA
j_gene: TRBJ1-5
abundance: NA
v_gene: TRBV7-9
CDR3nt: TGTGCCAGCAGCTTAGATCCAGCTTCCAGCAATCAGCCCCAGCATTTT
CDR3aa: CASSLDPASSNQPQHF

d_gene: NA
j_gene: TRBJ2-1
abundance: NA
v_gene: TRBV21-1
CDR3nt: TGTGCCAGCAGCACAATGGTCATTTGTCCGTTCTTC
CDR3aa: CASSTMVICPFF

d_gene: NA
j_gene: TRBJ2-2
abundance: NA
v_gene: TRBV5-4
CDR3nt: TGTGCCAGCAGCTGGGCCGCAGGAGTTAGCCCCCTCAACACCGGGGAGCTGTTTTTT
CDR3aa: CASSWAAGVSPLNTGELFF

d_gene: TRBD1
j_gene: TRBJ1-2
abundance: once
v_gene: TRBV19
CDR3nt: TGTGCCAGTAGTGAGAGACAGGGCCCGGTCTATGGCTACACCTTC
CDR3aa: CASSERQGPVYGYTF

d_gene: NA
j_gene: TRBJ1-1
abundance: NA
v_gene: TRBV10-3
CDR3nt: TGTGCCATCAGTGAGGGGCGGGGTAGCGTGCCGAACACTGAAGCTTTCTTT
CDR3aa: CAISEGRGSVPNTEAFF

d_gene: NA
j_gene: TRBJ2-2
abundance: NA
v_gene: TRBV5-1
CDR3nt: TGCGCCAGCAGCTTGGGTTACCTAACCGGGGAGCTGTTTTTT
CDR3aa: CASSLGYLTGELFF

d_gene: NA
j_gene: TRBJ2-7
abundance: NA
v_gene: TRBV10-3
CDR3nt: TGTGCCATCAGTGATAGGATGCCGCCGGGGGAGCAGTACTTC
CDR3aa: CAISDRMPPGEQYF

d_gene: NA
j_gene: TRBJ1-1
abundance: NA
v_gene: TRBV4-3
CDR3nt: TGCGCCAGCGCTCGCCGGGGGGCTAACACTGAAGCTTTCTTT
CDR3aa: CASARRGANTEAFF

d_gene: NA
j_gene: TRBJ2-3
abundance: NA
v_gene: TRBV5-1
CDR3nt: TGCGCCAGCTCCTCCGGGAAGCCCACAGATACGCAGTATTTT
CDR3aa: CASSSGKPTDTQYF